Shown below are 26 T cell receptor beta chains from a single sample sequenced in a study of T-cell memory formation after mild COVID-19. TCRdb itself ran the 5' RACE reads through MiXCR, one entry per CDR3 protein. The data contain approximately 500,000 distinct CDR3 sequences, around a quarter of them singletons. The sequenced sample consisted of PBMCs or a T cell subset sorted from them (not recorded which). The source of these receptors is an adult woman who had mild COVID-19 (a few samples of this study predate the infection). Cell type and time point are not known.

This clonotype was picked up one time. The rearrangement links TRBV3-1 to TRBJ1-2, with D possibly TRBD1 on 6 matching bases. Trimming left V 3 bases short and J 4 bases short, with 18 bases between. Germline CDR1 reads LGHDT; CDR2 reads YNNKEL (reference sequence). The CDR3 consists of 16 residues. The CDR3 protein is CASSHLHPRGAYGYTF. Here the CDR3 DNA reads TGTGCCAGCAGCCACCTTCACCCGCGGGGGGCCTATGGCTACACCTTC.

This chain uses TRBV2 with TRBJ2-5; a weak D match, TRBD2 (6 bases). CDR1 is SNHLY and CDR2 is FYNNEI in the germline V gene. Deletions cut 9 bases from V and 1 base from J, with 15 bases between. This CDR3 is built from 14 residues. The DNA of the CDR3 is TGTGCCAGGTCCGGAGGGACCTTCCAAGAGACCCAGTACTTC. The encoded protein is CARSGGTFQETQYF.

This clonotype was recorded a few times. The chain uses TRBV7-6 and TRBJ2-6, with D hard to call. The CDR3 consists of 16 residues. Trimming removed 1 base from V and 0 bases from J, with 7 bases in between. Germline loops: CDR1 SGHVS, CDR2 FNYEAQ. DNA for the CDR3: TGTGCCAGCAGCTTAGTGGAGAGCTCTGGGGCCAACGTCCTGACTTTC. Translating it yields CASSLVESSGANVLTF.

Concerning this clonotype itself: Without the conserved terminal phenylalanine or tryptophan, this CDR3 likely stems from a read error. This chain uses TRBV4-2 with TRBJ2-1, with D perhaps matching TRBD1 (6 bases). Germline lookup yields CDR1 LGHNA and CDR2 YNFKEQ. The CDR3 covers 14 residues. The germline V and J ends were trimmed by 4 bases and 10 bases, with 17 bases remaining between them. The CDR3 nucleotides are TGTGCCAGCAGCCCAAAAAGGCAGGGGAACGAGCAGTTCTTA. Translating gives CASSPKRQGNEQFL.

The V call is TRBV6-6, the J call TRBJ2-5; the D is unclear. Trimming removed 7 bases at V and 5 bases at J, with 11 bases between. CDR1 is MNHNY, CDR2 SVGAGI, per germline (reference sequence). This CDR3 is built from 12 residues. DNA of the CDR3: TGTGCCAGCACGGCCATCGGGGAGACCCAGTACTTC. This gives the protein CASTAIGETQYF.

This chain links TRBV12-3 or TRBV12-4 with TRBJ1-5; the match to TRBD1 covers 7 bases. V lost 1 base, J lost 4 bases, and 4 bases stayed unmatched. CDR3 length: 15 residues. CDR3 protein: CASSLGDSRNQPQHF. CDR3 nucleotides: TGTGCCAGCAGTTTAGGGGACAGCCGTAATCAGCCCCAGCATTTT.

The CDR3 loop reads CSASGLVNQVHEQYF. The CDR3 DNA sequence: TGCAGTGCTAGTGGATTGGTCAACCAAGTGCACGAGCAGTACTTC. The chain recombines TRBV20-1 with TRBJ2-7; D not resolved. V lost 3 bases and J lost 5, with 20 bases in between. CDR1 and CDR2 (germline): DFQATT, SNEGSKA (reference sequence). The CDR3 consists of 15 residues.

V usage is TRBV19 and J usage is TRBJ1-1; tentative D call: TRBD1 (5 bases). Germline V gene lookup returns CDR1 LNHDA and CDR2 SQIVND (reference sequence). This CDR3 is 15 amino acids long. V was trimmed by 4 bases and J by 0 bases, leaving 12 bases between them. The CDR3 loop reads CASSTTGPMNTEAFF. For the CDR3, the DNA is TGTGCCAGTAGTACAACGGGACCGATGAACACTGAAGCTTTCTTT.

The rearrangement joins TRBV6-2 or TRBV6-3 to TRBJ2-3; a weak D match, TRBD1 (5 bases). The length of the CDR3 is 15 residues. The germline CDR1 and CDR2 sequences are MNHEY and SVGEGT. With 5 bases removed from V and 4 bases from J, the gap between germline ends came to 16 bases. In DNA, the CDR3 is TGTGCCAGCAGTGCGGCCCAGGGAAGCGCAGATACGCAGTATTTT. Translated: CASSAAQGSADTQYF.

The V call is TRBV4-1, the J call TRBJ1-2, with D possibly TRBD1 on 5 matching bases. V lost 1 base, J lost 2 bases, and 17 bases lay in between. The CDR3 has 17 residues. CDR1 and CDR2 (germline): MGHRA, YSYEKL. The CDR3 bases are TGCGCCAGCAGCCAAGGCTATAGCCAGGGTTGGAACTATGGCTACACCTTC. This sequence encodes CASSQGYSQGWNYGYTF.

The chain uses TRBV7-3 and TRBJ1-1; the D is unclear. The V end lost 6 bases, the J end lost 5 bases, and 13 bases lay between the germline ends. The CDR3 loop spans 13 amino acids. The germline V gene encodes CDR1 SGHTA and CDR2 FQGTGA. The CDR3 DNA sequence: TGTGCCAGCAGTTCTTTAAGTAGGACTGAAGCTTTCTTT. Amino acid sequence: CASSSLSRTEAFF.

This clonotype has more than one count but fewer than ten. V usage is TRBV21-1 and J usage is TRBJ2-7; TRBD1 is taken as the D call from the table, unchecked against the DNA. TRBV21-1 is shown as a pseudogene. This CDR3 region has 14 residues. The CDR3 spells CASSKEKGPGEQYF. The CDR3 nucleotides read TGTGCCAGCAGCAAAGAGAAGGGGCCGGGGGAGCAGTACTTC.

This clonotype was recorded a few times. The chain carries TRBV20-1 and TRBJ2-3; 12 bases align to TRBD2. V lost 3 bases, J lost 3 bases, and 19 bases stayed unmatched. Per germline, CDR1 DFQATT and CDR2 SNEGSKA (reference sequence). The CDR3 is made up of 20 amino acids. The CDR3 here is CSASLGSGLAGYWGTDTQYF. Here the CDR3 DNA reads TGCAGTGCTAGTCTGGGGTCGGGACTAGCGGGTTATTGGGGTACAGATACGCAGTATTTT.

The chain couples TRBV4-1 to TRBJ1-1; D call uncertain. Germline V CDR1 and CDR2: MGHRA, YSYEKL. CDR3 length equals 15 residues. Trimming removed 0 bases from V and 1 base from J, with 9 bases in between. The CDR3 DNA sequence: TGCGCCAGCAGCCAAGACGGAGTTTCGAACACTGAAGCTTTCTTT. Its translation: CASSQDGVSNTEAFF.

The sample holds a few counts of this clonotype. This chain uses TRBV7-3 with TRBJ2-1, with D tentatively TRBD2 (6 bases). Trimming took off 3 bases at V and 5 bases at J, with 14 bases between the two ends. This CDR3 is built from 15 residues. Germline assignment: CDR1 SGHTA and CDR2 FQGTGA. CDR3 sequence (DNA): TGTGCCAGCAGCTTGTACGGGACTGGAGACAATGAGCAGTTCTTC. Translation gives CASSLYGTGDNEQFF.

Only a few counts were recorded for this clonotype. The genes are TRBV21-1 and TRBJ1-3; TRBD1 was called by the table and not checked on the DNA. TRBV21-1 corresponds to a pseudogene. The CDR3 is 20 residues long. The CDR3 coding sequence is TGTGCCAGCAGCAAATTGACGGGCTGGAGCTCCCGGGGGGCTGGAAACACCATATATTTT. Protein sequence: CASSKLTGWSSRGAGNTIYF.

This clonotype was found many times. V usage is TRBV12-3 or TRBV12-4 and J usage is TRBJ1-2; maybe TRBD1 (5 bases). Trimming removed 5 bases at V and 5 bases at J, with 9 bases between. The length of the CDR3 is 12 residues. CDR3 protein: CASSPQGYGYTF. The CDR3 DNA is TGTGCCAGCAGTCCCCAGGGATATGGCTACACCTTC.

This clonotype was seen only a few times. The chain uses TRBV2 and TRBJ2-2; 8 bases are shared with TRBD1. CDR3 size: 15 residues. The V gene's germline CDR1 is SNHLY and CDR2 FYNNEI. Trimming removed 3 bases from V and 5 bases from J; junction bases left unmatched: 5. CDR3 in amino acids: CASSDRGRGTGELFF. Written as DNA, the CDR3 is TGTGCCAGCAGTGACAGGGGGCGCGGAACCGGGGAGCTGTTTTTT.

The chain is built from TRBV27 and TRBJ2-5; D not certain. The CDR3 extends over 13 amino acids. From germline, CDR1 is MNHEY and CDR2 SMNVEV (reference sequence). Trimming shortened V by 6 bases and J by 4 bases, and 12 bases separated the two germline ends. The CDR3, as DNA: TGTGCCAGCAGCGACTCAGCAGGAGAGACCCAGTACTTC. Residues: CASSDSAGETQYF.

This clonotype turned up a few times. The chain employs TRBV6-6 and TRBJ1-2, with 8 bases identical to TRBD1. J was trimmed by 5 bases and V by 6 bases; bases with no gene match: 8. The CDR3 runs to 14 residues. Germline lookup yields CDR1 MNHNY and CDR2 SVGAGI (reference sequence). The CDR3 coding sequence is TGTGCCAGCAGCGCCGGGACAGGCATTTATGGCTACACCTTC. Encoded protein: CASSAGTGIYGYTF.

This chain links TRBV29-1 with TRBJ2-7, with D maybe TRBD2 (6 bases). The length of the CDR3 is 12 residues. V lost 4 bases to trimming and J lost 6 bases, with 13 bases between them. CDR1 and CDR2 (germline): SQVTM, ANQGSEA. CDR3 nucleotides: TGCAGCGTTGTGCGGGGTCCGGGCGAGCAGTACTTC. Translation gives CSVVRGPGEQYF.

The rearrangement uses TRBV11-2 and TRBJ2-7; D not resolved. The V gene's germline CDR1 is SGHAT and CDR2 FQNNGV. V was trimmed by 1 base and J by 5 bases, leaving 9 bases between them. The CDR3 contains 13 residues. CDR3 coding DNA: TGTGCCAGCAGCTTAGGTTCTGGGCACGAGCAGTACTTC. Translating gives CASSLGSGHEQYF.

The J gene is TRBJ2-7, the V gene TRBV6-5, with 13 bases identical to TRBD2. Germline lookup yields CDR1 MNHEY and CDR2 SVGAGI. The CDR3 contains 15 residues. V shed 6 bases and J 7 bases; nucleotides not matched to a gene: 9. CDR3 in DNA: TGTGCCAGCAGGATAGGGACTAGCGGGGTGGGGGAGCAGTACTTC. This encodes CASRIGTSGVGEQYF.

This clonotype was seen a few times. The rearrangement uses TRBV9 and TRBJ1-1; the match to TRBD1 covers 8 bases. V was pared by 6 bases and J by 4 bases, with 11 bases of the junction left unmatched. The CDR3 totals 15 residues. Germline CDR1 SGDLS, CDR2 YYNGEE. CDR3 coding DNA: TGTGCCAGCACCCAGGGGGCGTCGGGAAGCACTGAAGCTTTCTTT. Encoded protein: CASTQGASGSTEAFF.

CDR3 DNA: TGTGCCAGCAGCTTAACCCCGTCAGGACCGTACACCGGGGAGCTGTTTTTT. This encodes CASSLTPSGPYTGELFF. The chain combines TRBV7-7 with TRBJ2-2; D is uncertain. The germline V gene has CDR1 SSHAT and CDR2 FNYEAQ (reference sequence). This CDR3 region has 17 residues. The V end was cut by 2 bases, the J end by 3 bases, with 16 bases between.

This clonotype was counted many times. This chain links TRBV5-1 with TRBJ1-1; 9 bases are a match to TRBD1. The V and J ends lost 0 bases and 8 bases, in that order; junction bases with no gene match: 2. The CDR3 spans 13 residues. Germline assignment: CDR1 SGHRS and CDR2 YFSETQ. The CDR3 nucleotides read TGCGCCAGCAGCTTGGGCACAGGGGGCGAAGCTTTCTTT. Translation: CASSLGTGGEAFF.